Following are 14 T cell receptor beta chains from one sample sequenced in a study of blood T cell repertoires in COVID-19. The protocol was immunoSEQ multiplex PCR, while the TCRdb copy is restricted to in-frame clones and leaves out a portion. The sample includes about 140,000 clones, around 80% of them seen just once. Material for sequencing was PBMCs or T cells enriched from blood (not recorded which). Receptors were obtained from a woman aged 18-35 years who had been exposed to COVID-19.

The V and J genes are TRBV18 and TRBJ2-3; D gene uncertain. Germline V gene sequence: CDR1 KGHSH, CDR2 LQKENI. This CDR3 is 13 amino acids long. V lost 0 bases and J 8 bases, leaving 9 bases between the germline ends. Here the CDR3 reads CASSPPSVGTQYF. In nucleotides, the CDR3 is TGTGCCAGCTCACCACCTTCGGTCGGTACGCAGTATTTT. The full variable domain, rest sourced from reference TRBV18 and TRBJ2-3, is NAGVMQNPRHLVRRRGQEARLRCSPMKGHSHVYWYRQLPEEGLKFMVYLQKENIIDESGMPKERFSAEFPKEGPSILRIQQVVRGDSAAYFCASSPPSVGTQYFGPGTRLTVL.

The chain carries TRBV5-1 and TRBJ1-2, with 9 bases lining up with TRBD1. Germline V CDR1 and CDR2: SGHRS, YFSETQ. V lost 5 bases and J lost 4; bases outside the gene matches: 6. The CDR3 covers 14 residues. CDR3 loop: CASSTGTGSYGYTF. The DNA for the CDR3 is TGCGCCAGCAGTACCGGGACAGGGTCCTATGGCTACACCTTC.

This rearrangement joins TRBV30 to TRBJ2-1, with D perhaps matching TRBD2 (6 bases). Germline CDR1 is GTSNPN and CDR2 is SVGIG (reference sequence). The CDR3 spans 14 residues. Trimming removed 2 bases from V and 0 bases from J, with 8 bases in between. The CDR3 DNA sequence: TGTGCCTGGAGTCTCGGGAGCTCCTACAATGAGCAGTTCTTC. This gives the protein CAWSLGSSYNEQFF.

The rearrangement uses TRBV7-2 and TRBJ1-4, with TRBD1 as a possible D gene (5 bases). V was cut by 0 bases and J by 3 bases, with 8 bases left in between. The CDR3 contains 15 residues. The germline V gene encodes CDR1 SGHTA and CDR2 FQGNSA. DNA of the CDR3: TGTGCCAGCAGCTTAGCAACAGGATCTAATGAAAAACTGTTTTTT. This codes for CASSLATGSNEKLFF.

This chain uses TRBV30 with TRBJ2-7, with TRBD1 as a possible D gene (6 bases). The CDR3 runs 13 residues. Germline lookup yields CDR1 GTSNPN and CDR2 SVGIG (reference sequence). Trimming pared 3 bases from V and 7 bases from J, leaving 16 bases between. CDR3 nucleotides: TGTGCCTGGAGAATGGACAACCAGGGGGAGCAGTACTTC. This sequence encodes CAWRMDNQGEQYF. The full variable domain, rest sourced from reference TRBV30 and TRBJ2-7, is SQTIHQWPATLVQPVGSPLSLECTVEGTSNPNLYWYRQAAGRGLQLLFYSVGIGQISSEVPQNLSASRPQDRQFILSSKKLLLSDSGFYLCAWRMDNQGEQYFGPGTRLTVT.

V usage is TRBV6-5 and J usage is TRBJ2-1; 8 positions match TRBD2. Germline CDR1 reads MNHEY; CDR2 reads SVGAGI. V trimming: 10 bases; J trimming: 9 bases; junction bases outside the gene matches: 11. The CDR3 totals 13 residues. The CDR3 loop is CATISGTWGEQFF. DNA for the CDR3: TGTGCCACCATTAGCGGGACGTGGGGTGAGCAGTTCTTC.

For the CDR3, the DNA is TGTGCCAGTAGCCCGGGACAGGGCACCGGGGAGCTGTTTTTT. Amino acids: CASSPGQGTGELFF. The rearrangement uses TRBV19 and TRBJ2-2; 9 bases fit TRBD1. Trimming at V came to 6 bases and at J to 4 bases, leaving 3 bases not matched to a gene. The germline V gene has CDR1 LNHDA and CDR2 SQIVND (reference sequence). The CDR3 loop spans 14 amino acids. The whole variable domain, filled in from reference TRBV19 and TRBJ2-2, reads DGGITQSPKYLFRKEGQNVTLSCEQNLNHDAMYWYRQDPGQGLRLIYYSQIVNDFQKGDIAEGYSVSREKKESFPLTVTSAQKNPTAFYLCASSPGQGTGELFFGEGSRLTVL.

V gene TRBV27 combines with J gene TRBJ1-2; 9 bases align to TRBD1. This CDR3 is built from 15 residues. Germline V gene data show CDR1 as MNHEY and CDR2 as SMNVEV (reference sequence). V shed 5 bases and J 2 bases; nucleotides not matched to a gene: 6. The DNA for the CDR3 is TGTGCCAGCAGTGCTACAGGGGGCTGGAACTATGGCTACACCTTC. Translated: CASSATGGWNYGYTF.

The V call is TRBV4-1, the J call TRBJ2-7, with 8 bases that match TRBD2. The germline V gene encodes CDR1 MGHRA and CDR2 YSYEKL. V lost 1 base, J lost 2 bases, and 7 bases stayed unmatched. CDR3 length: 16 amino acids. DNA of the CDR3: TGCGCCAGCAGCCAAGTCAGGAGCGGGAGCCCCTACGAGCAGTACTTC. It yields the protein CASSQVRSGSPYEQYF.

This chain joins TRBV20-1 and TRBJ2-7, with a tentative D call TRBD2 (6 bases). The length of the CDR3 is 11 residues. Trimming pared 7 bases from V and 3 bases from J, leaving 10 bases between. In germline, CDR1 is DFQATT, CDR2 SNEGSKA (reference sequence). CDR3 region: CSGLVSYEQYF. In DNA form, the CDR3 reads TGCAGTGGACTAGTCAGCTACGAGCAGTACTTC.

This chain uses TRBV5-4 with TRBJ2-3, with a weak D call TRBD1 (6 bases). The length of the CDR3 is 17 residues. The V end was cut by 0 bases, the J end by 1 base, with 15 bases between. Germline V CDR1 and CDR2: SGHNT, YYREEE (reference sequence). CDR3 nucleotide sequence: TGTGCCAGCAGCTTGGTGGTGGCAGGGGCAGGCACAGATACGCAGTATTTT. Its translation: CASSLVVAGAGTDTQYF.

Here the CDR3 DNA reads TGTGCCAGCAGTCTGGCTTATTTAAACGCTGGGGCCAACGTCCTGACTTTC. It codes for CASSLAYLNAGANVLTF. V and J are TRBV28 and TRBJ2-6; no definite D call. Per germline, CDR1 MDHEN and CDR2 SYDVKM. The V and J ends lost 5 bases and 2 bases respectively, with 16 bases between them. There are 17 residues in the CDR3.

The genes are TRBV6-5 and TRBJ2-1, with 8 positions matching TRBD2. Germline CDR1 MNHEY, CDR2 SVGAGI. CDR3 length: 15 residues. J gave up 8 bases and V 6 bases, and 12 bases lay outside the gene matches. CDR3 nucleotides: TGTGCCAGCAGGTCCCCTAGCGGGCCTGGGGATGAGCAGTTCTTC. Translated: CASRSPSGPGDEQFF.

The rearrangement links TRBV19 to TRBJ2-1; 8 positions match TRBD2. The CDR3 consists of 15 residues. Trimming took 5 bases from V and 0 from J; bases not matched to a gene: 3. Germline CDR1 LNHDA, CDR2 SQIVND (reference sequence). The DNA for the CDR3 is TGTGCCAGTAGTCGCGGGAGGACCTCCTACAATGAGCAGTTCTTC. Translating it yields CASSRGRTSYNEQFF.